This section outlines one TCR beta chain sequence together with its context. No antigen is known for it. This sample was taken from a study of T-cell memory formation after mild COVID-19. From 5'RACE with constant-segment primers came TCR alpha and TCR beta cDNA libraries that carried sample barcodes and UMIs. TCRdb analysed the 5' RACE reads with MiXCR anew, one entry per CDR3 protein. The sample holds 250,000 to 300,000 distinct CDR3 sequences, roughly 16% seen once. The CDR3 length is 13 residues. Between the trimmed V and J ends, which lost 4 bases and 4 bases, there was a span of 12 bases. Germline V gene data show CDR1 as SGHRS and CDR2 as YFSETQ. Study findings and constraints: Some clones that responded were present in memory (sampled pre-infection), which suggests cross-reactive memory joined.

This clonotype was sampled from a man between 18 and 35 years old who had mild COVID-19 (a few samples of this study predate the infection). Cell type and time point are not known. The chain recombines TRBV5-1 with TRBJ2-7; tentatively, D is TRBD2 (6 bases). Sequencing was carried out using PBMCs or a T cell subset sorted from them (not recorded which). CDR3 in DNA: TGCGCCAGCAGCCTCATCGGGGGTTACGAGCAGTACTTC. Protein: CASSLIGGYEQYF. Looking up the rest from reference TRBV5-1 and TRBJ2-7 gives the full variable domain: KAGVTQTPRYLIKTRGQQVTLSCSPISGHRSVSWYQQTPGQGLQFLFEYFSETQRNKGNFPGRFSGRQFSNSRSEMNVSTLELGDSALYLCASSLIGGYEQYFGPGTRLTVT.